The 20 T cell receptor beta chains in this list originate from one sample, sequenced in a study of spatial heterogeneity in lung cancer. TCRdb recomputed calls from the 5' RACE reads with MiXCR, one row per CDR3 protein. The repertoire holds about 85,000 distinct CDR3 sequences, with about a fifth as singletons. Time point denoted: sample taken at primary tumor resection. Frozen PBMC, nontumor lung or tumor provided whole RNA, which was sequenced unsorted. This sample comprised PBMCs, obtained at surgery. All receptors come from a male donor with early-stage non-small cell lung cancer.

The CDR3 DNA reads as TGTGCCAGCAGCCTACAGGGGGACCCGAACACCGGGGAGCTGTTTTTT. It encodes CASSLQGDPNTGELFF. This sequence joins TRBV5-6 and TRBJ2-2, with 8 bases that match TRBD1. The germline CDR1 and CDR2 sequences are SGHDT and YYEEEE. The CDR3 loop spans 16 amino acids. Losses at the gene ends were 4 bases for V and 0 bases for J; bases not matched to a gene: 5.

This chain connects TRBV6-2 or TRBV6-3 to TRBJ2-4; 10 nucleotides agree with TRBD1. Per germline, CDR1 MNHEY and CDR2 SVGEGT. V trimming: 6 bases; J trimming: 5 bases; junction bases outside the gene matches: 1. The CDR3 contains 13 residues. Written as DNA, the CDR3 is TGTGCCAGCAGGGGGACAGGGGAAAACATTCAGTACTTC. It is translated as CASRGTGENIQYF.

The rearrangement uses TRBV20-1 and TRBJ1-1; no clear D. Germline V gene lookup returns CDR1 DFQATT and CDR2 SNEGSKA (reference sequence). Deletions cut 7 bases from V and 4 bases from J, with 19 bases between. The CDR3 consists of 14 residues. CDR3 DNA: TGCAGTGTTTCGAAGAATACCGGCGGCACTGAAGCTTTCTTT. Amino acid sequence: CSVSKNTGGTEAFF.

V usage is TRBV12-3 or TRBV12-4 and J usage is TRBJ2-7; D gene ambiguous. This CDR3 is 12 amino acids long. V lost 4 bases to trimming and J lost 3 bases, with 7 bases between them. Here the CDR3 reads CASSYRSYEQYF. The CDR3 nucleotides are TGTGCCAGCAGTTACCGGAGCTACGAGCAGTACTTC.

In nucleotides, the CDR3 is TGTGCCAGCAGTGATGCCGTACTAGCTCTCCACAATGAGCAGTTCTTC. Translated, it gives CASSDAVLALHNEQFF. This sequence joins TRBV25-1 and TRBJ2-1; D might be TRBD2 (6 bases). The ends were cut back, 3 bases at V and 5 bases at J, with 17 bases in the middle. The CDR3 contains 16 residues. The V gene's germline CDR1 is MGHDK and CDR2 SYGVNS. Full variable domain (rest looked up from reference TRBV25-1 and TRBJ2-1): EADIYQTPRYLVIGTGKKITLECSQTMGHDKMYWYQQDPGMELHLIHYSYGVNSTEKGDLSSESTVSRIRTEHFPLTLESARPSHTSQYLCASSDAVLALHNEQFFGPGTRLTVL.

The J gene is TRBJ2-3, the V gene TRBV5-1; a weak D match, TRBD2 (6 bases). Germline CDR1 SGHRS, CDR2 YFSETQ. The V and J ends lost 5 bases and 0 bases respectively, with 10 bases between them. The CDR3 is 14 residues long. The CDR3 loop reads CASRRERSTDTQYF. The CDR3 DNA is TGCGCCAGCAGGCGGGAACGTAGCACAGATACGCAGTATTTT.

This clonotype appeared many times. The rearrangement uses TRBV15 and TRBJ1-1; a possible D gene is TRBD1 (6 bases). The CDR3 loop spans 13 amino acids. With 3 bases removed from V and 1 base from J, the gap between germline ends came to 6 bases. CDR1 is LNHNV, CDR2 YYDKDF, per germline (reference sequence). The CDR3 region is CATSRTGNTEAFF. DNA for the CDR3: TGTGCCACCAGCAGGACAGGGAACACTGAAGCTTTCTTT.

The rearrangement links TRBV3-1 to TRBJ2-1; possibly TRBD2 for D (6 bases). V shed 4 bases and J shed 7 bases, with 20 bases lying between them. The length of the CDR3 is 16 residues. Per the germline V gene, CDR1 is LGHDT and CDR2 is YNNKEL (reference sequence). The DNA of the CDR3 is TGTGCCAGCAGCCTGTCCAAAGCGGGTAGCAAGAATGAGCAGTTCTTC. Amino acid sequence: CASSLSKAGSKNEQFF.

This clonotype was found a few times. The chain uses TRBV7-9 and TRBJ2-6; D unresolved. The length of the CDR3 is 14 residues. Trimming left V 6 bases short and J 2 bases short, with 8 bases between. In germline, CDR1 is SEHNR, CDR2 FQNEAQ (reference sequence). CDR3: CASSSGPGANVLTF. The CDR3 DNA is TGTGCCAGCAGTTCAGGCCCTGGGGCCAACGTCCTGACTTTC.

This clonotype has a count of ten or more. This chain uses TRBV2 with TRBJ2-7, with 9 bases identical to TRBD1. With 5 bases clipped from V and 2 bases from J, the junction kept 10 bases outside the gene matches. The V gene's germline CDR1 is SNHLY and CDR2 FYNNEI. The CDR3 runs 16 residues. The CDR3 sequence: CASSLFGTGLPYEQYF. CDR3 DNA sequence: TGTGCCAGCAGTCTCTTCGGGACAGGGCTCCCCTACGAGCAGTACTTC.

In this sample, this clonotype turned up many times. The chain links TRBV20-1 to TRBJ1-5; 7 positions agree with TRBD1. The germline V gene has CDR1 DFQATT and CDR2 SNEGSKA (reference sequence). CDR3 size: 13 residues. The CDR3 spells CRPRQGKGQPQHF. CDR3 in DNA: TGCAGGCCCCGACAGGGAAAGGGACAGCCCCAGCATTTT.

The chain carries TRBV4-2 and TRBJ2-1; D unclear. In germline, CDR1 is LGHNA, CDR2 YNFKEQ. CDR3 length: 14 residues. V was cut by 1 base and J by 6 bases, with 10 bases left in between. CDR3 sequence (DNA): TGTGCCAGCAGCCAAGTTCCAGCTGGCAATGAGCAGTTCTTC. Amino acids: CASSQVPAGNEQFF.

V usage is TRBV20-1 and J usage is TRBJ2-1; no definite D call. The CDR3 extends over 12 amino acids. The V end lost 6 bases, the J end lost 4 bases, and 10 bases lay between the germline ends. Germline V gives CDR1 DFQATT, CDR2 SNEGSKA (reference sequence). The chain's CDR3 is CSASEGYNEQFF. In DNA, the CDR3 is TGCAGTGCCAGCGAAGGGTACAATGAGCAGTTCTTC.

This clonotype was found a few times. The junction departs from germline at one end; a sequencing error may be responsible. The chain uses TRBV12-3 or TRBV12-4 and TRBJ1-5, with D perhaps TRBD1 (6 bases). This CDR3 is built from 15 residues. The CDR3 protein is CASTLAAGAGQPQHF. The CDR3 bases are TGTGCCAGCACTTTAGCGGCAGGGGCAGGGCAGCCCCAGCATTTT.

The rearrangement uses TRBV28 and TRBJ2-7; no clear D gene. CDR3 length: 12 amino acids. Germline V lookup: CDR1 MDHEN, CDR2 SYDVKM. The V end was cut by 7 bases, the J end by 0 bases, with 7 bases between. Here the CDR3 DNA reads TGTGCCAGCAACTCCGACTCCTACGAGCAGTACTTC. It is translated as CASNSDSYEQYF.

This clonotype came up a few times. The chain uses TRBV15 and TRBJ1-3; D is unclear. Germline V gene lookup returns CDR1 LNHNV and CDR2 YYDKDF (reference sequence). Trimming left V 0 bases short and J 0 bases short, with 9 bases between. This CDR3 is 16 amino acids long. CDR3 in DNA: TGTGCCACCAGCAGAGATGATTCCCTCTCTGGAAACACCATATATTTT. This translates into CATSRDDSLSGNTIYF.

The chain is built from TRBV12-3 or TRBV12-4 and TRBJ2-3; D tentatively fits TRBD1 or TRBD2 (5 bases each). The CDR3 contains 14 residues. V shed 1 base and J shed 5 bases, with 10 bases lying between them. This chain's CDR3 is CASSLGAGGDTQYF. The CDR3 region has the DNA TGTGCCAGCAGTTTAGGGGCTGGGGGAGATACGCAGTATTTT.

This clonotype was seen only a few times. The V gene is TRBV24-1, the J gene TRBJ1-1; the D gene is possibly TRBD1 (5 bases). The CDR3 loop spans 15 amino acids. Germline V gene data show CDR1 as KGHDR and CDR2 as SFDVKD. V was cut by 3 bases and J by 4 bases, with 14 bases left in between. CDR3 protein: CATSDGWDGLTEAFF. The CDR3 region has the DNA TGTGCCACCAGTGATGGGTGGGACGGGCTCACTGAAGCTTTCTTT.

The CDR3 nucleotides read TGTGCCAGCAGCTCAACGGGAGACCATGAGCAGTTCTTC. Its translation is CASSSTGDHEQFF. This sequence joins TRBV3-1 and TRBJ2-1; maybe TRBD2 (6 bases). CDR1 and CDR2 from the germline V gene are LGHDT and YNNKEL (reference sequence). V lost 5 bases and J 8 bases, leaving 13 bases between the germline ends. CDR3 length: 13 amino acids.

This sequence joins TRBV24-1 and TRBJ2-3; D gene unclear. V dropped 3 bases and J dropped 0 bases, with 12 bases sitting between them. CDR3 length: 16 residues. Germline V gene data show CDR1 as KGHDR and CDR2 as SFDVKD. The CDR3 here is CATSDGKYESTDTQYF. The CDR3 nucleotides are TGTGCCACCAGTGATGGAAAGTACGAGAGCACAGATACGCAGTATTTT.